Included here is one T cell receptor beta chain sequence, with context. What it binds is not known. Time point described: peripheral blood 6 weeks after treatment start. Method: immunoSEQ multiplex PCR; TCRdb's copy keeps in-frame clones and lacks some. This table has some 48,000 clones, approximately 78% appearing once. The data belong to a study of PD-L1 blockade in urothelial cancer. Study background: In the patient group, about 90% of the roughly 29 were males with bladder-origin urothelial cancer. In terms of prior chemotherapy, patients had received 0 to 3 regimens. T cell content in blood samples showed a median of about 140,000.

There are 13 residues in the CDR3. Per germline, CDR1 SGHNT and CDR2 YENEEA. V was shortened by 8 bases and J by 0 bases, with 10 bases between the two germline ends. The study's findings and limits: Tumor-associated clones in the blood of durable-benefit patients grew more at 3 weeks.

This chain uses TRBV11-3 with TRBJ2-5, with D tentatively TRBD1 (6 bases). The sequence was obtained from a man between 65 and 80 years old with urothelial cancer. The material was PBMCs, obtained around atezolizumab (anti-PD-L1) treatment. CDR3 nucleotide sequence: TGTGCCAGCTCAGGGGAACACCAAGAGACCCAGTACTTC. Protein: CASSGEHQETQYF. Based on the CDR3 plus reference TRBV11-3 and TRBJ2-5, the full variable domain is EAGVVQSPRYKIIEKKQPVAFWCNPISGHNTLYWYLQNLGQGPELLIRYENEEAVDDSQLPKDRFSAERLKGVDSTLKIQPAELGDSAVYLCASSGEHQETQYFGPGTRLLVL.